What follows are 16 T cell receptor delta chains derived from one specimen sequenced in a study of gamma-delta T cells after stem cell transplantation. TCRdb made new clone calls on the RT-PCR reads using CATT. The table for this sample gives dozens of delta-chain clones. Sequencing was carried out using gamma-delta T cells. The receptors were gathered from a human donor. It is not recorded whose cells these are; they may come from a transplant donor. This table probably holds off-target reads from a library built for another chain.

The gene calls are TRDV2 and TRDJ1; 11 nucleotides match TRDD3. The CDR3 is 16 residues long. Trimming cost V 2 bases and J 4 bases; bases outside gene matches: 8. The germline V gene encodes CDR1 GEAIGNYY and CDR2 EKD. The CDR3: CACDMMMGDTRDKLIF. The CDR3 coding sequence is TGTGCCTGTGACATGATGATGGGGGATACGCGCGATAAACTCATCTTT.

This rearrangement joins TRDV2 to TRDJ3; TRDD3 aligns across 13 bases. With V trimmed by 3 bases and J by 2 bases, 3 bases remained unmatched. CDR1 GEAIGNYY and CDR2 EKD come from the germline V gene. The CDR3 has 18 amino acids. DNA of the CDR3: TGTGCCTGTGACTTTACTGGGGGATACGCCTGGGACACCCGACAGATGTTTTTC. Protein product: CACDFTGGYAWDTRQMFF.

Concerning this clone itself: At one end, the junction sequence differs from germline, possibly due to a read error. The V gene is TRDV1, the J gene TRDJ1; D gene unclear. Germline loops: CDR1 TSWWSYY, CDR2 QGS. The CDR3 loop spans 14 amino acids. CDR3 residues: CALACLWYTDQLIF. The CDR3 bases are TGTGCTCTTGCCTGCCTCTGGTACACCGATCAACTCATCTTT.

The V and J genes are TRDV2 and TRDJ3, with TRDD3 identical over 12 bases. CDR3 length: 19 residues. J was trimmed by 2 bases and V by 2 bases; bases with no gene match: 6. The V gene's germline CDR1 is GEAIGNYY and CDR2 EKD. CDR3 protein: CACDNTGGYRTWDTRQMFF. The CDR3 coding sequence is TGTGCCTGTGACAATACTGGGGGATACCGGACCTGGGACACCCGACAGATGTTTTTC.

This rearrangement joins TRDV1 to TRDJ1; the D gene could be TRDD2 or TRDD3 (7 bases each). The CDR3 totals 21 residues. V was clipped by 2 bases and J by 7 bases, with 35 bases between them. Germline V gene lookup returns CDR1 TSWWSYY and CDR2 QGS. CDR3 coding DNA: TGTGCTCTTGGGGAAGCCTCCTTCCTGCTGACTTACTGGGGCCCTCCGGGTAAACTCATCTTT. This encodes CALGEASFLLTYWGPPGKLIF.

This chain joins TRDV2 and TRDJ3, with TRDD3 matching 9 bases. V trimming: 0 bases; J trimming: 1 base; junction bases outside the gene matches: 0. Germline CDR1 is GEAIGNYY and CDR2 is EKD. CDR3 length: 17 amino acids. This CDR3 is CACDTTGGSWDTRQMFF. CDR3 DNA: TGTGCCTGTGACACCACTGGGGGATCCTGGGACACCCGACAGATGTTTTTC.

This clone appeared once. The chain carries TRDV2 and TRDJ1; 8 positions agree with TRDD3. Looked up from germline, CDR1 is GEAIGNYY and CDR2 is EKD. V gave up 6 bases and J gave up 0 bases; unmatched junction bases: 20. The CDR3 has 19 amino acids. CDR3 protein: CACHPVLGVTAPYTDKLIF. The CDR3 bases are TGTGCCTGTCACCCAGTACTGGGGGTCACCGCCCCGTACACCGATAAACTCATCTTT.

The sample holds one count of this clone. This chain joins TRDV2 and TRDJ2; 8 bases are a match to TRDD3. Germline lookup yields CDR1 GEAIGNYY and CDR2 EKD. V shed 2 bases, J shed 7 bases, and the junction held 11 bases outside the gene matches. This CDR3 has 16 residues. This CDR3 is CACDRWDTRGGAQLFF. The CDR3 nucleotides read TGTGCCTGTGACAGGTGGGATACGCGGGGTGGAGCACAACTCTTCTTT.

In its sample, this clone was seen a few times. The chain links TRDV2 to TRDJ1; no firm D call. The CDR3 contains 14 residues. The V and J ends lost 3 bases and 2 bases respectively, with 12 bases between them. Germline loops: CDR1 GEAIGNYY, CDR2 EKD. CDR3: CACDPLRGTDKLIF. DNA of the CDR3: TGTGCCTGTGACCCCCTGAGAGGGACCGATAAACTCATCTTT.

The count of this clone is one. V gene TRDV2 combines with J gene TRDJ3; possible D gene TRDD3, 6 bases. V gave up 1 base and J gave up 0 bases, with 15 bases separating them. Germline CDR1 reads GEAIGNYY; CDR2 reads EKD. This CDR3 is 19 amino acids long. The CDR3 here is CACDTMGGLTSWDTRQMFF. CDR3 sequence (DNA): TGTGCCTGTGACACAATGGGGGGTCTAACCTCCTGGGACACCCGACAGATGTTTTTC.

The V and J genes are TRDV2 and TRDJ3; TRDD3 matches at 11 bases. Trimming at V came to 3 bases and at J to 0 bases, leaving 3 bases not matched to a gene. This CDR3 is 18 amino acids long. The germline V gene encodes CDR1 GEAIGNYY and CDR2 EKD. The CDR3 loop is CACDVLGDSSWDTRQMFF. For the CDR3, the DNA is TGTGCCTGTGACGTACTGGGGGATAGCTCCTGGGACACCCGACAGATGTTTTTC.

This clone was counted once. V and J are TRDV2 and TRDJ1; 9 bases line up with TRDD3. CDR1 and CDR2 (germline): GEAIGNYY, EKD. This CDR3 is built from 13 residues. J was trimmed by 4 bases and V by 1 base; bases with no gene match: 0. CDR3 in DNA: TGTGCCTGTGACACTGGGGGATACGATAAACTCATCTTT. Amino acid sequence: CACDTGGYDKLIF.

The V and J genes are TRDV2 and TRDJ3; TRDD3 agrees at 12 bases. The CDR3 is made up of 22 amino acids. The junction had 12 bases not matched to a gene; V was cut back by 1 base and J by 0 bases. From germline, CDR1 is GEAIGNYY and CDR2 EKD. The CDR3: CACDTRYWGIPLSSWDTRQMFF. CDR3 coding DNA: TGTGCCTGTGACACGAGATACTGGGGGATACCCCTGAGCTCCTGGGACACCCGACAGATGTTTTTC.

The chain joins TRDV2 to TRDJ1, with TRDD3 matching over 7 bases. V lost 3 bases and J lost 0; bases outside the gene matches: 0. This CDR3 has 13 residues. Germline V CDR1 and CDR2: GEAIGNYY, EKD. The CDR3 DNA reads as TGTGCCTGTGACGGGGGATACACCGATAAACTCATCTTT. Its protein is CACDGGYTDKLIF.

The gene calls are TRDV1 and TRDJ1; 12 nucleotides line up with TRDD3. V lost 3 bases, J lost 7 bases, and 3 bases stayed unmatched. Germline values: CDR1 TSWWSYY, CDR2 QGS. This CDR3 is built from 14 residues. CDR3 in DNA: TGTGCTCTTGGGGACCTACTGGGGGATACTAAACTCATCTTT. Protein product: CALGDLLGDTKLIF.

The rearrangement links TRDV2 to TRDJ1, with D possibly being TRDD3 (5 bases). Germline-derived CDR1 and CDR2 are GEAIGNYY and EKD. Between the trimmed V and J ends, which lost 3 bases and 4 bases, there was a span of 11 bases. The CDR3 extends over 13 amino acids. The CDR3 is CACDGLGDDKLIF. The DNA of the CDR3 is TGTGCCTGTGACGGTCTCGGGGACGATAAACTCATCTTT.